These T cell receptor beta chains were read from a single sample in a study of beta chain features in type 1 diabetes. Clones were read by immunoSEQ multiplex PCR, and TCRdb kept only the in-frame ones, dropping some. The data show 300,000 or so clones, with over 11% seen just once and over 0.015% held by the top ten. The sample taken for sequencing was naive CD4+ T cells from blood. These receptors all stem from a young man with type 1 diabetes. Each CDR3 is given with its conserved first and last residue. The D gene is left open where the match is weak. Clone sizes are given selectively: once, few, many, or a class where the clone is expanded.

V,size,J,D,DNA,CDR3
TRBV9,few,TRBJ2-3,NA,TGTGCCAGCAGCGTAGGGAGTCACCCCACAGATACGCAGTATTTT,CASSVGSHPTDTQYF
TRBV29-1,NA,TRBJ2-7,TRBD2,TGCAGCGTTTTTACCATGACTAGCGCAGCCTACGAGCAGTACTTC,CSVFTMTSAAYEQYF
TRBV6-1,NA,TRBJ2-5,NA,TGTGCCAGCAGTGGGCAGGGGGGCGAGACCCAGTACTTC,CASSGQGGETQYF
TRBV5-4,few,TRBJ2-1,NA,TGTGCCAGCAGCTTGGAACCCAATCAGGGAAATGAGCAGTTCTTC,CASSLEPNQGNEQFF
TRBV5-1,NA,TRBJ1-2,NA,TGCGCCAGCAGCTTGGCCCAGGGTGACTATGGCTACACCTTC,CASSLAQGDYGYTF
TRBV5-4,few,TRBJ2-3,NA,TGTGCCAGCAGATCGGGAGATACGCAGTATTTT,CASRSGDTQYF
TRBV19,few,TRBJ1-1,TRBD1,TGTGCCAGTAGGAGGCAGGGGGAAAGAACTTTCTTT,CASRRQGERTFF
TRBV5-1,NA,TRBJ2-7,NA,TGCGCCAGCAGCTTGGCGCCGGGAGTCGGAGACGAGCAGTACTTC,CASSLAPGVGDEQYF
TRBV20-1,NA,TRBJ1-2,NA,TGCAGTGCTAAGGGGGAAGCGGACTACACCTTC,CSAKGEADYTF
TRBV11-2,few,TRBJ1-4,NA,TGTGCCAGCAGCGAACAGGGTTTGGGTGAAAAACTGTTTTTT,CASSEQGLGEKLFF
TRBV5-1,NA,TRBJ2-1,NA,TGCGCCAGCAGCTGGACTATGAGTGAGCAGTTCTTC,CASSWTMSEQFF
TRBV28,NA,TRBJ1-2,NA,TGTGCCAGCAGTTTACCAGGGGCTTCCTATGGCTACACCTTC,CASSLPGASYGYTF
TRBV6-6,few,TRBJ2-7,NA,TGTGCCAGCAGGCCCTCCGGGAGCTCCTACGAGCAGTACTTC,CASRPSGSSYEQYF
TRBV9,few,TRBJ2-5,NA,TGTGCCAGCAGCGTAGCTACGGGGTCCCAAGAGACCCAGTACTTC,CASSVATGSQETQYF
TRBV18,NA,TRBJ2-5,NA,TGTGCCAGCTCACCTCAGGACAGTATTCAAGAGACCCAGTACTTC,CASSPQDSIQETQYF
TRBV4-1,NA,TRBJ1-5,NA,TGCGCCAGCAGCCAAGGACAGTTTAATCAGCCCCAGCATTTT,CASSQGQFNQPQHF
TRBV2,NA,TRBJ2-5,TRBD2,TGTGCCAGCGCCGGGACTAGCGGCGCGGAGACCCAGTACTTC,CASAGTSGAETQYF
TRBV4-2,NA,TRBJ1-2,NA,TGTGCCAGCAGCCAAGAGCTGCAGGGCTACACCTTC,CASSQELQGYTF
TRBV5-5,NA,TRBJ2-6,TRBD1,TGTGCCAGCAGCTTGGGGACAGGGGTCGGGGCCAACGTCCTGACTTTC,CASSLGTGVGANVLTF
TRBV2,NA,TRBJ2-5,NA,TGTGCCAGCAGTAAGAGCGGTCCCCAAGTAGAGACCCAGTACTTC,CASSKSGPQVETQYF
TRBV19,NA,TRBJ1-1,TRBD1,TGTGCCAGTAGTACCGGACAGGGGGTACCTGAAGCTTTCTTT,CASSTGQGVPEAFF
TRBV5-4,NA,TRBJ2-1,NA,TGTGCCAGCAGCCAAGATAGCACCCCAGCCCTCTCCTACAATGAGCAGTTCTTC,CASSQDSTPALSYNEQFF
TRBV6-6,NA,TRBJ2-5,NA,TGTGCCAGCAGTTACTCAGGGGGGGGAGAGACCCAGTACTTC,CASSYSGGGETQYF
TRBV7-3,NA,TRBJ2-1,TRBD2,TGTGCCAGCAGTTACAGCGGGACTAGCGGGAACAATGAGCAGTTCTTC,CASSYSGTSGNNEQFF
TRBV5-1,NA,TRBJ2-7,TRBD1,TGCGCCAGCAGCCTCCGACAGGGCTCCTACGAGCAGTACTTC,CASSLRQGSYEQYF
TRBV7-2,few,TRBJ1-5,TRBD1,TGTGCCAGCAGCTCCCCAGGTGTCAGGACAGGGGGCAATCAGCCCCAGCATTTT,CASSSPGVRTGGNQPQHF
TRBV28,NA,TRBJ2-7,TRBD2,TGTGCCAGCAGTCCCTCCCCTGGGACTAGCGGGAGGTCTCCGTACTTC,CASSPSPGTSGRSPYF
TRBV5-1,NA,TRBJ2-3,NA,TGCGCCAGCAGCTTGAGTTTAGAGACAGATACGCAGTATTTT,CASSLSLETDTQYF
TRBV7-3,NA,TRBJ2-7,NA,TGTGCCAGCAGCTTAACAGGGGGTACCTACGAGCAGTACTTC,CASSLTGGTYEQYF
TRBV4-1,NA,TRBJ1-2,NA,TGCGCCAGCAGCCCCGGGAGAGGGCTCGTGGATGGCTACACCTTC,CASSPGRGLVDGYTF
TRBV2,few,TRBJ2-3,NA,TGTGCCACCGTGGGTCGGAGGGCAGATACGCAGTATTTT,CATVGRRADTQYF
TRBV28,few,TRBJ1-1,NA,TGTGCCAGCAGTTTCCCAGGGCGGACTGAAGCTTTCTTT,CASSFPGRTEAFF
TRBV28,NA,TRBJ1-1,TRBD1,TGTGCCAGCAGCGCCGGGCAGGGGGTGGTCTCGGTGGCTGAAGCTTTCTTT,CASSAGQGVVSVAEAFF
TRBV6-5,few,TRBJ2-5,NA,TGTGCCAGCAGTTACTCGATACAGGCCTACCAAGAGACCCAGTACTTC,CASSYSIQAYQETQYF
TRBV5-4,few,TRBJ2-7,TRBD1,TGTGCCAGCAGCCCAACAGTGACAGGGGAACACGAGCAGTACTTC,CASSPTVTGEHEQYF
TRBV18,few,TRBJ2-5,NA,TGTGCCAGCTCACCACGGTCCCAAACCCGGGAGACCCAGTACTTC,CASSPRSQTRETQYF
TRBV6-5,few,TRBJ2-1,NA,TGTGCCAGCAGTTACGGGAGCGGCGGGGCCTACAATGAGCAGTTCTTC,CASSYGSGGAYNEQFF
TRBV6-5,NA,TRBJ1-1,TRBD1,TGTGCCAGCAGTTACTGGACAGGGTTGAACACTGAAGCTTTCTTT,CASSYWTGLNTEAFF
TRBV19,NA,TRBJ2-3,TRBD1,TGTGCCAGTAGCCAAGGACAGGGGGCAGATACGCAGTATTTT,CASSQGQGADTQYF
TRBV2,NA,TRBJ2-1,TRBD2,TGTGCCAGCAGGGCGTCTAGCGGGAGTTGGGATGAGCAGTTCTTC,CASRASSGSWDEQFF
TRBV30,NA,TRBJ2-5,NA,TGTGCCTGGAACGCAGGAACAGAGACCCAGTACTTC,CAWNAGTETQYF
TRBV2,NA,TRBJ1-2,NA,TGTGCCAGCTGGGGGGAGCACTATGGCTACACCTTC,CASWGEHYGYTF
TRBV28,NA,TRBJ1-1,TRBD1,TGTGCCAGCAGCTCTGGGGCAGGGGGGATCACTGAAGCTTTCTTT,CASSSGAGGITEAFF
TRBV4-2,NA,TRBJ2-5,NA,TGTGCCAGCAGCCCGGACAGTCAAGAGACCCAGTACTTC,CASSPDSQETQYF
TRBV2,NA,TRBJ1-4,TRBD1,TGTGCCAGCATCAAGGACAGGGGGAGTGAAAAACTGTTTTTT,CASIKDRGSEKLFF
TRBV15,few,TRBJ2-7,TRBD2,TGTGCCACCAGCAGAGAATCAGCGGGAGGGGACGTGCAGTACTTC,CATSRESAGGDVQYF
TRBV4-2,NA,TRBJ2-3,NA,TGTGCCAGCAGCCAAGGTATAGCGACTGGCACAGATACGCAGTATTTT,CASSQGIATGTDTQYF
TRBV28,few,TRBJ2-1,TRBD2,TGTGCCACCACCAGCGGGAGCGGGGGAAATGAGCAGTTCTTC,CATTSGSGGNEQFF
TRBV19,few,TRBJ1-5,NA,TGTGCCAGTAGTACGTCCCTTAATCAGCCCCAGCATTTT,CASSTSLNQPQHF
TRBV5-1,NA,TRBJ2-5,NA,TGCGCCAGCAGCCCCCCGGGTTCACAAGAGACCCAGTACTTC,CASSPPGSQETQYF
TRBV18,NA,TRBJ1-1,NA,TGTGCCAGCTCTTCTACGGAGGGTAACACTGAAGCTTTCTTT,CASSSTEGNTEAFF
TRBV9,few,TRBJ2-3,NA,TGTGCCAGCAGCGTGAGGTCTAGCAGCGCAGATACGCAGTATTTT,CASSVRSSSADTQYF
TRBV7-9,NA,TRBJ2-1,TRBD2,TGTGCCAGCAGCTCCGGGACTAGCGGGAGTCGAGAGCAGTTCTTC,CASSSGTSGSREQFF
TRBV18,few,TRBJ2-1,NA,TGTGCCAGCTCACCTAGCCTGTCCAATGAGCAGTTCTTC,CASSPSLSNEQFF
TRBV11-2,NA,TRBJ2-5,NA,TGTGCCAGCAGCTTAGGTCGGGAAGAGACCCAGTACTTC,CASSLGREETQYF
TRBV5-1,NA,TRBJ2-1,TRBD2,TGCGCCAGCAGCCCTCCAAGACTAGCGGGAGACTGGGCTCAAGTTCACAATGAGCAGTTCTTC,CASSPPRLAGDWAQVHNEQFF
TRBV30,many,TRBJ2-6,NA,TGTGCCTGGACAGGGGCCAACGTCCTGACTTTC,CAWTGANVLTF